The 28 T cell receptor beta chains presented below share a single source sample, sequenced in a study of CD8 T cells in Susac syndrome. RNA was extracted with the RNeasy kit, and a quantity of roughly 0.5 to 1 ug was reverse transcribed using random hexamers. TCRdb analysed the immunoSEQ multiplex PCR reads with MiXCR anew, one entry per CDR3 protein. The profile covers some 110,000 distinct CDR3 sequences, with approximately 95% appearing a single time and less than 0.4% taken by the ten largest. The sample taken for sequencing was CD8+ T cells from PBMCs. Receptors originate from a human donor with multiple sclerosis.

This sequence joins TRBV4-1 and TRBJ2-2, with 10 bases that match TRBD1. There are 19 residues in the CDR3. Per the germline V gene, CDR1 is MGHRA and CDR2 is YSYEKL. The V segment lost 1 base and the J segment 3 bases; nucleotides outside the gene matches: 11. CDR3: CASSQVPGQGGLDTGELFF. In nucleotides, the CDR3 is TGCGCCAGCAGCCAAGTTCCCGGACAGGGGGGTTTAGACACCGGGGAGCTGTTTTTT.

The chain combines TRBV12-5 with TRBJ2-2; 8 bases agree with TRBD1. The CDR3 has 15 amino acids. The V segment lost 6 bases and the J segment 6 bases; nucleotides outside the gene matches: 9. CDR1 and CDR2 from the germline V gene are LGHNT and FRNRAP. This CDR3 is CASGLGQGWAGELFF. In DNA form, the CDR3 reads TGTGCTAGTGGGCTCGGACAGGGTTGGGCCGGGGAGCTGTTTTTT.

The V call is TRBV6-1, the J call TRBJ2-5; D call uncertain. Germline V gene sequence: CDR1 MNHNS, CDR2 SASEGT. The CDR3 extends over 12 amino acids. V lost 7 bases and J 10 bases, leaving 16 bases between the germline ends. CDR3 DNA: TGTGCCAGCAAACGGAGCCAGCCGGACCAGTACTTC. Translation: CASKRSQPDQYF.

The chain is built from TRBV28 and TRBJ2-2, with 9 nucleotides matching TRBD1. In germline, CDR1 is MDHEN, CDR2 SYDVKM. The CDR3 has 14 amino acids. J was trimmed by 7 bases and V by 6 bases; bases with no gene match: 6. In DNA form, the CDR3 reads TGTGCCAGCAGACGGGACAGGGAAATCGGGGAGCTGTTTTTT. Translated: CASRRDREIGELFF. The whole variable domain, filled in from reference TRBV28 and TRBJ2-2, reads DVKVTQSSRYLVKRTGEKVFLECVQDMDHENMFWYRQDPGLGLRLIYFSYDVKMKEKGDIPEGYSVSREKKERFSLILESASTNQTSMYLCASRRDREIGELFFGEGSRLTVL.

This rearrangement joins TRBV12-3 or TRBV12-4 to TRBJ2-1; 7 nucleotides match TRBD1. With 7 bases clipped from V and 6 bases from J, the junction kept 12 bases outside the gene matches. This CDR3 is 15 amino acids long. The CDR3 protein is CASTLTGSYLNEQFF. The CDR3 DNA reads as TGTGCCAGCACCTTGACAGGGTCATACCTCAATGAGCAGTTCTTC.

CDR3 DNA sequence: TGTGCCAGCAGCTCCCTGGGTGGGAGAGTCTACGAGCAGTACGTC. The encoded protein is CASSSLGGRVYEQYV. The chain couples TRBV11-2 to TRBJ2-7; D perhaps matches TRBD2 (5 bases). Per the germline V gene, CDR1 is SGHAT and CDR2 is FQNNGV. This CDR3 is built from 15 residues. V was clipped by 4 bases and J by 3 bases, with 16 bases between them.

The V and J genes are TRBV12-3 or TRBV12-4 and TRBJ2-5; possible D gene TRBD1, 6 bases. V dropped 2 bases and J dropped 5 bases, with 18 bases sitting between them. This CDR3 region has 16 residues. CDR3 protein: CASSLFGQGPGETQYF. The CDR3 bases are TGTGCCAGCAGTTTATTTGGTCAGGGGCCGGGGGAGACCCAGTACTTC.

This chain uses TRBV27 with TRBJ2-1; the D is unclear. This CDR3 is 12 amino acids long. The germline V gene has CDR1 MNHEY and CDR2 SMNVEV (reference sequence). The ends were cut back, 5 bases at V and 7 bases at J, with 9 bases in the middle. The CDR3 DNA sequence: TGTGCCAGCAGTACCCGGCTTAATGAGCAGTTCTTC. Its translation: CASSTRLNEQFF.

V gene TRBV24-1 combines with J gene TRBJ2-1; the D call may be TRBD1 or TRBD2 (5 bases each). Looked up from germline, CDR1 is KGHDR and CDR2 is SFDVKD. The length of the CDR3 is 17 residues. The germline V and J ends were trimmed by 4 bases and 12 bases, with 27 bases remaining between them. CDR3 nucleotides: TGTGCCACCAGTGACCTGGGGCGTGAGCAAGGAGGAATTAGGCAGTTCTTC. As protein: CATSDLGREQGGIRQFF.

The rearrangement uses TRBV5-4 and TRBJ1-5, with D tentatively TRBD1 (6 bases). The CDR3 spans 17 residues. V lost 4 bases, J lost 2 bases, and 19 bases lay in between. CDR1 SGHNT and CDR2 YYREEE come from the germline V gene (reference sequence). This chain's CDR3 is CASSLEDGGVGNQPQHF. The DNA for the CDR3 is TGTGCCAGCAGCCTTGAGGATGGGGGCGTAGGCAATCAGCCCCAGCATTTT.

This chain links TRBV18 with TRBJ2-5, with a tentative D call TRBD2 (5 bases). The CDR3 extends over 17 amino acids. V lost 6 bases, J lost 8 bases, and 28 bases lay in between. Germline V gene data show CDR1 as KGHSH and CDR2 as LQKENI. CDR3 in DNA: TGTGCCAGCTCCCGCGGAAGGGCCGACGATCCCCGGGAAACCCAGTACTTC. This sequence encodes CASSRGRADDPRETQYF.

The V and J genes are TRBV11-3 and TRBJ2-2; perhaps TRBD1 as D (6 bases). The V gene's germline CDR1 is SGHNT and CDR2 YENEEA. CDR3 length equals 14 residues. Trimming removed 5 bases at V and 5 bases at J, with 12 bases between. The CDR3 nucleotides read TGTGCCAGCAGCCCCCAACAGGGAACCGGGGAGCTGTTTTTT. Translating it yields CASSPQQGTGELFF.

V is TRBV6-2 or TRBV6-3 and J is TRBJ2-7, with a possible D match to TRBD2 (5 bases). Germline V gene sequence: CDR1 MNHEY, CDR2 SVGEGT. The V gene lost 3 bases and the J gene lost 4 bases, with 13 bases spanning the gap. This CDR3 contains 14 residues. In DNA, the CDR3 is TGTGCCAGCAGTTATCGGTCGTCGGGGTACGAGCAGTACGTC. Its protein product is CASSYRSSGYEQYV.

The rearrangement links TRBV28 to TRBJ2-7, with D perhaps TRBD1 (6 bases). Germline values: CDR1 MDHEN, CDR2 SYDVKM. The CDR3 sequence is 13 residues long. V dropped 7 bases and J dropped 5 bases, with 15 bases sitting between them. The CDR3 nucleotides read TGTGCCAGCAATAAACAGGGTTTCGACGAGCAGTACTTC. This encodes CASNKQGFDEQYF.

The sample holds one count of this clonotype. DNA for the CDR3: TGTGCCAGCCAAAATGGCGATAGGCCCCAGCATTTT. This codes for CASQNGDRPQHF. The rearrangement joins TRBV12-3 or TRBV12-4 to TRBJ1-5, with D uncertain. The CDR3 is 12 residues long. Trimming removed 8 bases from V and 9 bases from J, with 14 bases in between.

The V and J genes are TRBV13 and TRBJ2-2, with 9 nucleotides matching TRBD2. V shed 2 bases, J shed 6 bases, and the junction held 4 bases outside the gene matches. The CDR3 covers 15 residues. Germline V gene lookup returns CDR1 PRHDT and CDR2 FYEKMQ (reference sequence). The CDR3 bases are TGTGCCAGCAGCTTACCTAGCGGGGCTGCCGGGGAGCTGTTTTTT. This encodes CASSLPSGAAGELFF.

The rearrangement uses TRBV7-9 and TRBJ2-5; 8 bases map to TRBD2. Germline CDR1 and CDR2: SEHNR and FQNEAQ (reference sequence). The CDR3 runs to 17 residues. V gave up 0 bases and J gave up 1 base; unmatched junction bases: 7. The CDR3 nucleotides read TGTGCCAGCAGCTTAGCGGAATATAGCGGGGCCCAAGAGACCCAGTACTTC. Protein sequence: CASSLAEYSGAQETQYF.

The CDR3 here is CASSSWDGGETQYF. In DNA, the CDR3 is TGTGCCAGCAGTTCATGGGATGGGGGGGAGACCCAGTACTTC. The chain employs TRBV12-3 or TRBV12-4 and TRBJ2-5; TRBD2 is a possible D gene (6 bases). The CDR3 is 14 residues long. Trimming removed 4 bases from V and 5 bases from J, with 14 bases in between.

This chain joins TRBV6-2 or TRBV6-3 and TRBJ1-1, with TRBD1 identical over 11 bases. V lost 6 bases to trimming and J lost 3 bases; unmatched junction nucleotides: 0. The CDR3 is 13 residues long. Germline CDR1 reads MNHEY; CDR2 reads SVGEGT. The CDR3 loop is CASRGQGDTEAFF. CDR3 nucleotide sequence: TGTGCCAGCAGGGGACAGGGGGACACTGAAGCTTTCTTT.

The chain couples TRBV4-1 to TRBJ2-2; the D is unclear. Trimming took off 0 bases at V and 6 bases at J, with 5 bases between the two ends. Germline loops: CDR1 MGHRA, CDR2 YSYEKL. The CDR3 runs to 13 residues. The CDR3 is CASSQESPGELFF. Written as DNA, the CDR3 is TGCGCCAGCAGCCAAGAGAGTCCCGGGGAGCTGTTTTTT.

The CDR3 DNA reads TGTGCCAGCAGCGCGTCCGGGATTTTGAACACTGAAGCTTTCTTT. Its protein product is CASSASGILNTEAFF. The gene calls are TRBV5-6 and TRBJ1-1; D call uncertain. CDR1 and CDR2 (germline): SGHDT, YYEEEE. The CDR3 extends over 15 amino acids. V was cut by 4 bases and J by 0 bases, with 13 bases left in between.

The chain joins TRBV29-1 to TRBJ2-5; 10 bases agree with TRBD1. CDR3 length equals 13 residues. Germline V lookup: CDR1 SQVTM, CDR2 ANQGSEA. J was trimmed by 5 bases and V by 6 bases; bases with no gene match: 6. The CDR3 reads CSVGTGARETQYF. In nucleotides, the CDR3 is TGCAGCGTAGGGACAGGGGCCCGTGAGACCCAGTACTTC.

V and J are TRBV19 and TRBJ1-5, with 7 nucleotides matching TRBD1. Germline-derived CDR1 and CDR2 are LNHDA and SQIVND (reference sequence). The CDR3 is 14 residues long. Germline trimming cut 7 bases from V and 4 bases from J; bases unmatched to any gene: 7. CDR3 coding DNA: TGTGCCAGTACCCCCAGCAGGGGGAATCAGCCCCAGCATTTT. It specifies CASTPSRGNQPQHF.

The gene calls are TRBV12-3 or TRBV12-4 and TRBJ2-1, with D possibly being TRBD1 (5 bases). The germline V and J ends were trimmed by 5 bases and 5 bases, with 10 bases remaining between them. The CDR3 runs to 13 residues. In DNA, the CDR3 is TGTGCCAGCAGTCCCAGGGTGAACAATGAGCAGTTCTTC. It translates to CASSPRVNNEQFF.

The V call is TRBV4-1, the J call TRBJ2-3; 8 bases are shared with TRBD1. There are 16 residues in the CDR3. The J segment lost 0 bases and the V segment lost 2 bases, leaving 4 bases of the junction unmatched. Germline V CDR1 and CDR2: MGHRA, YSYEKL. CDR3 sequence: CASSQPTGVSTDTQYF. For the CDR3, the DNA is TGCGCCAGCAGCCAACCGACAGGGGTTAGCACAGATACGCAGTATTTT.

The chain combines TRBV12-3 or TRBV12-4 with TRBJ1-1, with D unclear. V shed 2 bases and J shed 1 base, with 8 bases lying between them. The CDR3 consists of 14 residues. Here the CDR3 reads CASSLRSGNTEAFF. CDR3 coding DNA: TGTGCCAGCAGTTTAAGGTCAGGGAACACTGAAGCTTTCTTT.

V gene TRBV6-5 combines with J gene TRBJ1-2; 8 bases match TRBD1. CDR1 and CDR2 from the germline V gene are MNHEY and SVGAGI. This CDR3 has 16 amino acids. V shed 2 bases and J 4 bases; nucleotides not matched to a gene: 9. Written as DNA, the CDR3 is TGTGCCAGCAGTTACGTCCCTACACAGGGGGTCTATGGCTACACCTTC. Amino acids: CASSYVPTQGVYGYTF.

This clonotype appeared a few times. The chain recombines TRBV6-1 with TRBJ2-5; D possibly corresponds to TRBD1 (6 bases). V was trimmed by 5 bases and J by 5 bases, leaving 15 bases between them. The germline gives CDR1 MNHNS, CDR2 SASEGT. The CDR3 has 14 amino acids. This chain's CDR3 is CASSNRDERETQYF. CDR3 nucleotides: TGTGCCAGCAGTAACAGGGACGAAAGGGAGACCCAGTACTTC.